The entry below gives a single T cell receptor beta chain sequence along with its context. CDR3 length: 18 amino acids. The V gene's germline CDR1 is MRHNA and CDR2 SNTAGT. The V segment lost 8 bases and the J segment 1 base; nucleotides outside the gene matches: 14. The entry originates in a study of blood T cell repertoires in COVID-19. The wider study: The United States, Italy and Spain supplied acute and convalescent COVID-19 samples. PBMCs, B-cell-depleted T cells, or T cells were the source of the cDNA or gDNA that made up the material.

In the authors' workflow: For nucleated cells, counts were estimated from reference gene primer amplification. Assay used: immunoSEQ multiplex PCR; TCRdb lists only in-frame clones, some missing. D and trimming come from the DNA, and the V and J calls and clone size come from that table. The table records 120,000 to 150,000 clones, around 88% of them present only once. This clonotype was sampled from a woman in her fifties or sixties with acute or convalescent COVID-19. Sequenced material: peripheral blood. The chain carries TRBV6-4 and TRBJ2-3; 11 positions agree with TRBD2. In DNA form, the CDR3 reads TGTGCCAGCGGGACAGGAGCCTTGACTAGCGGGGGCACAGATACGCAGTATTTT. Translating gives CASGTGALTSGGTDTQYF.